This T cell receptor (beta chain) emerged from a study of blood T cells in healthy people across ages. Next came a second PCR, run for about 7 to 12 cycles, which used a sample-barcoded 5' primer along with a J-beta primer mix. Using its own MiXCR run on the 5' RACE reads, TCRdb lists one record per CDR3 protein. The sample shows roughly 730,000 distinct CDR3 sequences, about 56% of them seen only once. Concerning this clonotype: What it binds is not known.

Study-wide results and caveats: Unknown CMV status may confound age-related changes in expanded clones. The study found more naive CD4+ cells and higher diversity in long-lived than aged donors. Unsorted PBMCs blocked a conclusive comparison of naive and antigen-experienced cells. Among T cells, TCR beta diversity per million cells dropped roughly linearly as age rose.

Sequencing was carried out using blood. This clonotype was obtained from a man aged 40-49 years in good health.

CDR3 amino acids: CATSDPGLTGLYEQFF. DNA for the CDR3: TGTGCCACCAGTGACCCGGGACTAACAGGTCTGTATGAGCAGTTCTTC. This chain uses TRBV24-1 with TRBJ2-1; 7 bases are a match to TRBD2. This CDR3 has 16 amino acids. Germline V gene data show CDR1 as KGHDR and CDR2 as SFDVKD. The J segment lost 8 bases and the V segment lost 4 bases, leaving 13 bases of the junction unmatched.